The clone carrying this T cell receptor (beta chain) showed up just a few times. The target antigen is unknown. This sample is part of a study of cytomegalovirus exposure and HLA in healthy donors. Findings and limits, study-wide: The study flagged 150 to 200 TCR beta chains as cytomegalovirus-associated. In a later analysis, V- and J-gene trimming of beta chains associated with a DCLRE1C missense variant, replicated independently.

Primers included in the PCR were 60 Vbeta and 13 Jbeta primers. Clones were read by immunoSEQ multiplex PCR, and TCRdb kept only the in-frame ones, dropping some. The sample contains around 130,000 clones, 80% to 85% of which appear only once. Germline V CDR1 and CDR2: LNHDA, SQIVND (reference sequence). The CDR3 loop spans 17 amino acids. V dropped 2 bases and J dropped 4; count of bases not matched to a gene: 9. Material: PBMCs. The chain joins TRBV19 to TRBJ2-1, with 9 bases fitting TRBD2. The sequence came from a man aged 18 to 29 in good health and CMV-seronegative. CDR3 amino acids: CASSITTSGQRYNEQFF. The CDR3 region has the DNA TGTGCCAGTAGTATAACGACTAGCGGTCAGAGGTACAATGAGCAGTTCTTC.